Listed below are T cell receptor beta chains from one sample, sequenced in a study of T cell clonotyping in hematopoietic cell transplantation. Libraries were prepared by immunoSEQ multiplex PCR; TCRdb keeps only in-frame clonotypes and omits some of them. The profile shows roughly 50,000 clones, 70% to 90% of them singletons. Here the sequenced sample was peripheral blood mononuclear cells, taken before stem cell transplant. The receptors shown here come from a man between 60 and 75 years old with biphenotypic leukemia. Some clones in this sample may be carry-over from other donors' samples. CDR3s include the opening cysteine and the closing phenylalanine or tryptophan. The order of the fields is D gene, J gene, clone size, CDR3 length, V gene, CDR3 protein, CDR3 DNA. D genes are given only for firm matches. Size is omitted from some rows. Given values are once, few, many or a class for expanded clones.

NA | TRBJ1-1 | NA | 14 | TRBV27 | CASSLSADTTEAFF | TGTGCCAGCAGTTTGTCGGCGGATACCACTGAAGCTTTCTTT
TRBD2 | TRBJ2-3 | NA | 14 | TRBV28 | CASSLRGGTDTQYF | TGTGCCAGCAGTTTGCGGGGGGGGACAGATACGCAGTATTTT
TRBD1 | TRBJ1-2 | NA | 14 | TRBV7-2 | CASSEQGYSDGYTF | TGTGCCAGCAGCGAACAGGGGTATTCGGATGGCTACACCTTC
NA | TRBJ2-2 | NA | 19 | TRBV9 | CASSPTIRGAEKNTGELFF | TGTGCCAGCAGCCCCACTATTAGAGGGGCGGAAAAGAACACCGGGGAGCTGTTTTTT
NA | TRBJ1-5 | few | 13 | TRBV30 | CAWSVAVYQPQHF | TGTGCCTGGAGTGTAGCCGTGTACCAGCCCCAGCATTTT
NA | TRBJ1-2 | NA | 14 | TRBV18 | CASSPLGRVGGYTF | TGTGCCAGCTCACCCCTTGGGAGGGTAGGCGGCTACACCTTC
TRBD1 | TRBJ2-6 | few | 19 | TRBV4-3 | CASSHFWGTARSGANVLTF | TGCGCCAGCAGCCACTTCTGGGGGACAGCCCGCTCTGGGGCCAACGTCCTGACTTTC
NA | TRBJ2-6 | once | 18 | TRBV27 | CASSPRTVLGSGANVLTF | TGTGCCAGCAGTCCTAGGACCGTTCTGGGCTCTGGGGCCAACGTCCTGACTTTC
TRBD2 | TRBJ2-1 | NA | 14 | TRBV5-1 | CASSAGTSNHEQFF | TGCGCCAGCAGCGCAGGGACTAGTAACCATGAGCAGTTCTTC
NA | TRBJ2-1 | NA | 14 | TRBV2 | CASSEARWLGEQFF | TGTGCCAGCAGTGAGGCCAGGTGGTTAGGTGAGCAGTTCTTC
TRBD2 | TRBJ2-5 | once | 14 | TRBV4-1 | CASSPTAGVETQYF | TGCGCCAGCAGCCCAACCGCGGGAGTAGAGACCCAGTACTTC
NA | TRBJ2-7 | NA | 13 | TRBV5-1 | CASSLGFSDEQYF | TGCGCCAGCAGCTTGGGGTTTTCCGACGAGCAGTACTTC
NA | TRBJ2-7 | NA | 14 | TRBV6-6 | CASRTTPLSYEQYF | TGTGCCAGCAGAACGACACCTCTCTCCTACGAGCAGTACTTC
NA | TRBJ1-2 | NA | 14 | TRBV9 | CASSVGPLGDGYTF | TGTGCCAGCAGCGTAGGCCCATTAGGGGATGGCTACACCTTC
TRBD2 | TRBJ2-2 | NA | 11 | TRBV20-1 | CRAGNTGELFF | TGTCGAGCGGGAAACACCGGGGAGCTGTTTTTT
NA | TRBJ1-2 | NA | 14 | TRBV29-1 | CSVFKGAGIQGYTF | TGCAGCGTTTTTAAAGGGGCAGGGATCCAGGGCTACACCTTC
NA | TRBJ2-1 | NA | 15 | TRBV5-1 | CASSPGPGTYNEQFF | TGCGCCAGCAGCCCAGGACCCGGTACATACAATGAGCAGTTCTTC
NA | TRBJ1-1 | NA | 14 | TRBV25-1 | CASKRGLLNTEAFF | TGTGCCAGCAAGCGGGGATTGCTGAACACTGAAGCTTTCTTT
TRBD1 | TRBJ1-2 | NA | 15 | TRBV7-8 | CASSLGTGAGYGYTF | TGTGCCAGCAGCTTGGGGACAGGAGCAGGCTATGGCTACACCTTC
NA | TRBJ2-5 | once | 13 | TRBV19 | CASSPGAIETQYF | TGTGCCAGTAGCCCAGGGGCAATAGAGACCCAGTACTTC
NA | TRBJ1-4 | few | 16 | TRBV18 | CASSLQGRATNEKLFF | TGTGCCAGCTCCCTCCAGGGGAGGGCAACTAATGAAAAACTGTTTTTT
NA | TRBJ1-5 | NA | 13 | TRBV27 | CASSQGYNQPQHF | TGTGCCAGCAGTCAGGGGTACAATCAGCCCCAGCATTTT
TRBD2 | TRBJ2-1 | NA | 16 | TRBV11-2 | CASSLVMREFGNEQFF | TGTGCCAGCAGCTTAGTAATGCGGGAGTTCGGCAATGAGCAGTTCTTC
TRBD1 | TRBJ1-2 | NA | 14 | TRBV5-1 | CASSLQGAGDGYTF | TGCGCCAGCAGCCTACAGGGGGCTGGGGATGGCTACACCTTC
TRBD1 | TRBJ1-2 | NA | 14 | TRBV28 | CASARDRANYGYTF | TGTGCCAGCGCAAGGGACAGGGCTAACTATGGCTACACCTTC
NA | TRBJ1-2 | NA | 13 | TRBV4-3 | CASSLGRDYGYTF | TGCGCCAGCAGTTTGGGCAGGGACTATGGCTACACCTTC
TRBD1 | TRBJ1-4 | NA | 15 | TRBV6-5 | CASSPTTGGNEKLFF | TGTGCCAGCAGCCCGACGACAGGGGGAAATGAAAAACTGTTTTTT
NA | TRBJ2-7 | medium-sized | 14 | TRBV6-1 | CASVSGVGFGEQYF | TGTGCCAGCGTTTCCGGAGTGGGATTTGGCGAGCAGTACTTC
NA | TRBJ2-2 | NA | 13 | TRBV28 | CASGAPNTGELFF | TGTGCCAGCGGGGCGCCGAACACCGGGGAGCTGTTTTTT
TRBD1 | TRBJ2-7 | NA | 14 | TRBV30 | CAWSSDRGRPEQYF | TGTGCCTGGAGTTCGGACAGGGGGCGCCCCGAGCAGTACTTC
TRBD1 | TRBJ1-5 | NA | 14 | TRBV15 | CATSRGRGNQPQHF | TGTGCCACCAGCAGAGGCAGGGGGAATCAGCCCCAGCATTTT
NA | TRBJ2-7 | NA | 15 | TRBV28 | CASSSAGTWNYEQYF | TGTGCCAGCAGTTCGGCCGGGACTTGGAACTACGAGCAGTACTTC
TRBD1 | TRBJ1-1 | few | 14 | TRBV2 | CASSSDRGNTEAFF | TGTGCCAGCAGTTCAGACAGGGGGAACACTGAAGCTTTCTTT
NA | TRBJ2-6 | NA | 15 | TRBV5-1 | CASSSTVSGANVLTF | TGCGCCAGCAGCTCAACGGTGTCTGGGGCCAACGTCCTGACTTTC
NA | TRBJ1-4 | NA | 16 | TRBV5-1 | CASSLGRTDLNEKLFF | TGCGCCAGCAGCTTGGGGAGGACAGACCTTAATGAAAAACTGTTTTTT
NA | TRBJ2-5 | NA | 13 | TRBV9 | CASSVGNPETQYF | TGTGCCAGCAGCGTGGGCAATCCGGAGACCCAGTACTTC
TRBD1 | TRBJ2-5 | NA | 13 | TRBV6-5 | CASSLDRDGTQYF | TGTGCCAGCAGTCTCGACAGGGACGGGACCCAGTACTTC
NA | TRBJ2-5 | NA | 16 | TRBV6-1 | CASSVRRDSIQETQYF | TGTGCCAGCAGTGTCCGGCGGGACAGTATCCAAGAGACCCAGTACTTC
NA | TRBJ2-5 | NA | 15 | TRBV27 | CASSSPSTEWETQYF | TGTGCCAGCAGTTCCCCCTCTACGGAGTGGGAGACCCAGTACTTC
TRBD1 | TRBJ1-5 | NA | 15 | TRBV19 | CASSGQYRGFQPQHF | TGTGCCAGTAGTGGGCAATACAGGGGTTTCCAGCCCCAGCATTTT
NA | TRBJ1-2 | NA | 15 | TRBV19 | CASSHPGLRSSGYTF | TGTGCCAGTAGCCATCCGGGACTTCGAAGTAGTGGCTACACCTTC
NA | TRBJ2-1 | NA | 12 | TRBV9 | CASGDGGNEQFF | TGTGCCAGCGGCGACGGTGGCAATGAGCAGTTCTTC
NA | TRBJ2-3 | NA | 13 | TRBV5-6 | CASSERKSDTQYF | TGTGCCAGCAGCGAAAGAAAGTCAGATACGCAGTATTTT
NA | TRBJ1-2 | NA | 15 | TRBV27 | CASTPKAHRNYGYTF | TGTGCCAGCACTCCAAAAGCCCATAGAAACTATGGCTACACCTTC
NA | TRBJ1-4 | NA | 17 | TRBV5-1 | CASSGQLGTAANEKLFF | TGCGCCAGCAGCGGTCAGTTGGGGACCGCGGCTAATGAAAAACTGTTTTTT
TRBD2 | TRBJ2-7 | NA | 18 | TRBV5-3 | CARRPGTSGRAFSYEQYF | TGTGCCAGAAGACCAGGGACTAGCGGGAGGGCCTTCTCCTACGAGCAGTACTTC
NA | TRBJ1-1 | few | 16 | TRBV30 | CAWSVGMGQLNTEAFF | TGTGCCTGGAGTGTAGGGATGGGGCAGCTGAACACTGAAGCTTTCTTT